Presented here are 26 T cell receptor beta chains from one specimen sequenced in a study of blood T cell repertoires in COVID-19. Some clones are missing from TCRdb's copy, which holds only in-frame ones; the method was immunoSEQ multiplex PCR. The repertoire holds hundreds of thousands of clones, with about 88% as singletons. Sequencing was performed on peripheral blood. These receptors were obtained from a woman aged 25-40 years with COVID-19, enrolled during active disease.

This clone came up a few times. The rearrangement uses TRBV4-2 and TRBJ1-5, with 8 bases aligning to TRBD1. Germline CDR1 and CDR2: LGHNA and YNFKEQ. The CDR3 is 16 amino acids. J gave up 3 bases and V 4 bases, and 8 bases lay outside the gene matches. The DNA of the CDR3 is TGTGCCAGCAGCCCCCTTGGACAGGGATCCAATCAGCCCCAGCATTTT. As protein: CASSPLGQGSNQPQHF.

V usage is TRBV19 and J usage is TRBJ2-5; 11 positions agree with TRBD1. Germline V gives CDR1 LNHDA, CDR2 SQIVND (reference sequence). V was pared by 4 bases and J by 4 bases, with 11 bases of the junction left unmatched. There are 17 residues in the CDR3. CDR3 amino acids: CASSTQYGQGASETQYF. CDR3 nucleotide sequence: TGTGCCAGTAGTACCCAATACGGACAGGGGGCTTCAGAGACCCAGTACTTC.

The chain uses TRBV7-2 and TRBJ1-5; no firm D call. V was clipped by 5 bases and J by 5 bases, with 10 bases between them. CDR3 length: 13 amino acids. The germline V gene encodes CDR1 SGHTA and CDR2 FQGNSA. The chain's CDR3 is CASSPQLDQPQHF. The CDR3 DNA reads TGTGCCAGCAGCCCGCAACTGGATCAGCCCCAGCATTTT.

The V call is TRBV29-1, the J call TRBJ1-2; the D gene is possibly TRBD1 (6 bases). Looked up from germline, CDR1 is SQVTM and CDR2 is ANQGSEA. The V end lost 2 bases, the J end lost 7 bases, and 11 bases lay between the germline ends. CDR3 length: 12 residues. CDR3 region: CSVEQGTGGYTF. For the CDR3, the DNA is TGCAGCGTTGAACAGGGGACGGGTGGCTACACCTTC. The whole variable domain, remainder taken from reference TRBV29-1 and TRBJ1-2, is SAVISQKPSRDICQRGTSLTIQCQVDSQVTMMFWYRQQPGQSLTLIATANQGSEATYESGFVIDKFPISRPNLTFSTLTVSNMSPEDSSIYLCSVEQGTGGYTFGSGTRLTVV.

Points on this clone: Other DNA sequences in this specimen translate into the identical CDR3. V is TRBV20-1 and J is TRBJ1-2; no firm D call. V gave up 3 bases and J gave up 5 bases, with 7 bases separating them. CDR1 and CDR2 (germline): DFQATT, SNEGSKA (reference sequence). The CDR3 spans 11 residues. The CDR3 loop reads CSARDSYGYTF. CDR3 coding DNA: TGCAGTGCTAGGGACTCTTATGGCTACACCTTC.

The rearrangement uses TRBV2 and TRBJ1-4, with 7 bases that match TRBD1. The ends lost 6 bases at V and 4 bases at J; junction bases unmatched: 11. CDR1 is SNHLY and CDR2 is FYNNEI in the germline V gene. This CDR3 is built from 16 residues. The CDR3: CASREKSGTVNEKLFF. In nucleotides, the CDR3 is TGTGCCAGCAGGGAAAAGAGTGGGACAGTTAATGAAAAACTGTTTTTT.

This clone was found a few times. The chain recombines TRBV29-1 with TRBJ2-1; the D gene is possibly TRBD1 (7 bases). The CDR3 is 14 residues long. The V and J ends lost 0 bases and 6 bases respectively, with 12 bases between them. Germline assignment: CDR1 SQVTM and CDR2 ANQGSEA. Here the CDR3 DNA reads TGCAGCGTTGAAGATGGTCAGGGGGGCAATGAGCAGTTCTTC. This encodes CSVEDGQGGNEQFF.

The CDR3 DNA follows: TGTGCCAGCAGTTTGACTCCAGCTGGAGAGCAGTACTTC. As protein: CASSLTPAGEQYF. This chain links TRBV12-3 or TRBV12-4 with TRBJ2-7; D is undetermined. With 3 bases removed from V and 7 bases from J, the gap between germline ends came to 13 bases. The CDR3 runs 13 residues.

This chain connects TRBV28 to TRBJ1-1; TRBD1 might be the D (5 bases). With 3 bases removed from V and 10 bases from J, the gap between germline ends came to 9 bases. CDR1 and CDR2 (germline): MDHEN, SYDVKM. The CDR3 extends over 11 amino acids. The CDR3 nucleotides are TGTGCCAGCAGTTTCTCAGGGCGAGCTTTCTTT. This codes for CASSFSGRAFF.

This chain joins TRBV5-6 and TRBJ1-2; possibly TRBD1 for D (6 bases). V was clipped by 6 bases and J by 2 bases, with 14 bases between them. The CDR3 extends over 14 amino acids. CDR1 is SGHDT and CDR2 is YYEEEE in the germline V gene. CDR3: CASTRPRGNYGYTF. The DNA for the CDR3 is TGTGCCAGCACCCGGCCCAGGGGCAACTATGGCTACACCTTC.

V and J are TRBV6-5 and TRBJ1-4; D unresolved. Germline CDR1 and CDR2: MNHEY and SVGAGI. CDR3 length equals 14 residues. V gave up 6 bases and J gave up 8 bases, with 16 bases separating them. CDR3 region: CASSPWEGNEKLFF. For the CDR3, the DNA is TGTGCCAGCAGCCCCTGGGAGGGTAACGAAAAACTGTTTTTT.

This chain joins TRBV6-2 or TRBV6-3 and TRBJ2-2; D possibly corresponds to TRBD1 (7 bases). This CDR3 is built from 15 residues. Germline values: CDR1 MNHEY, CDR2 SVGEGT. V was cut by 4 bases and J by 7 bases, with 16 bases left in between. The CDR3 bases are TGTGCCAGCAGTTTTCGGACAGGAGGGGACGGGGAGCTGTTTTTT. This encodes CASSFRTGGDGELFF.

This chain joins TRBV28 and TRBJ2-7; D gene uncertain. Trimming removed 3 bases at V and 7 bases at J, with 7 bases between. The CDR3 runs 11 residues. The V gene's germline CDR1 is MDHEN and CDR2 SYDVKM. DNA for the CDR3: TGTGCCAGCAGTTTTTCGCGAGAGCAGTACTTC. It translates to CASSFSREQYF.

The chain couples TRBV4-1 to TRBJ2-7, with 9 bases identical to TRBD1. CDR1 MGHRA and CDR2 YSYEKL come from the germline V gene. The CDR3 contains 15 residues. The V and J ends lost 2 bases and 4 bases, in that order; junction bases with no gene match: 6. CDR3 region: CASSQSRDRVYEQYF. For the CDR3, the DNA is TGCGCCAGCAGCCAATCCCGGGACAGGGTGTACGAGCAGTACTTC.

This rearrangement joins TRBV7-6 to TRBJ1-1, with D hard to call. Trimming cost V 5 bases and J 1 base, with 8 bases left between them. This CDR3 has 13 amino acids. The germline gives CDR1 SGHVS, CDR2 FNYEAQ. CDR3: CASSPERNTEAFF. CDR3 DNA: TGTGCCAGCAGCCCCGAGAGGAACACTGAAGCTTTCTTT.

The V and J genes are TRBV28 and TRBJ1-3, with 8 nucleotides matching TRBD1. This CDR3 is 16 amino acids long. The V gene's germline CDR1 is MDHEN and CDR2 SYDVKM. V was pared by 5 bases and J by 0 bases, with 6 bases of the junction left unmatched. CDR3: CASSMDRARSGNTIYF. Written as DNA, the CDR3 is TGTGCCAGCAGTATGGACAGGGCCCGCTCTGGAAACACCATATATTTT.

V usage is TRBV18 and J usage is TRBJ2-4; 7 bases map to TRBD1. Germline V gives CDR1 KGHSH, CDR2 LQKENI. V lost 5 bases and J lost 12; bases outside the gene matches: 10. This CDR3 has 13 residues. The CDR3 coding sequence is TGTGCCAGCTCATCCTCACAGGGGACGACTCAGTACTTC. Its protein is CASSSSQGTTQYF.

The CDR3 loop is CASSKVGEETQYF. CDR3 DNA sequence: TGTGCCAGCAGCAAAGTCGGGGAAGAGACCCAGTACTTC. The chain joins TRBV21-1 to TRBJ2-5; the tabulated D call, TRBD2, remains unverified against the DNA. TRBV21-1 is a known pseudogene. The CDR3 spans 13 residues.

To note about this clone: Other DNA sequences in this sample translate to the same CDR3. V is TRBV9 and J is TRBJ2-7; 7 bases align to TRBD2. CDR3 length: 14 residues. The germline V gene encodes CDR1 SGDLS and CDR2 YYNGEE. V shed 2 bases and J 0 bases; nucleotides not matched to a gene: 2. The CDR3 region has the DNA TGTGCCAGCAGCGTGAGCGGGAACTCCTACGAGCAGTACTTC. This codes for CASSVSGNSYEQYF.

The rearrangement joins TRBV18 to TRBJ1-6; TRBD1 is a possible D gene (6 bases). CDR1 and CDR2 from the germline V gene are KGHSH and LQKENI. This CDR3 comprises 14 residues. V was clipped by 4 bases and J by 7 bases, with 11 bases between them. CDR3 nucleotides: TGTGCCAGCTCACTCGACAGGCGGAATTCACCCCTCCACTTT. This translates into CASSLDRRNSPLHF.

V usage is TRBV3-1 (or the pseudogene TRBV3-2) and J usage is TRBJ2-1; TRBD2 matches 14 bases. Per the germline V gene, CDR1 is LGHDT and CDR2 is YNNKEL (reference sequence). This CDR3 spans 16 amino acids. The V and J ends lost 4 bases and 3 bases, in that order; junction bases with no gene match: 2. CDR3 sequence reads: CASSPGLAGGYNEQFF. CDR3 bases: TGTGCCAGCAGCCCAGGACTAGCGGGGGGCTACAATGAGCAGTTCTTC.

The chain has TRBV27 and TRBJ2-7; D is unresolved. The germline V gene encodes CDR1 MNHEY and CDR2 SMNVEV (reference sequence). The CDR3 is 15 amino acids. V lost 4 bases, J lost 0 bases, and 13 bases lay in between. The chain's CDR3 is CASSSASAYSYEQYF. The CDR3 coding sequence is TGTGCCAGCAGTTCAGCCAGCGCTTACTCCTACGAGCAGTACTTC.

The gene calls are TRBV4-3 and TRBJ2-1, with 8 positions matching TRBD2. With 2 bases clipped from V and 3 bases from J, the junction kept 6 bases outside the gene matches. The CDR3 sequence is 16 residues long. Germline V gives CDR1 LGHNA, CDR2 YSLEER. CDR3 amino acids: CASSQKAGENYNEQFF. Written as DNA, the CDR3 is TGCGCCAGCAGCCAAAAAGCGGGAGAAAACTACAATGAGCAGTTCTTC.

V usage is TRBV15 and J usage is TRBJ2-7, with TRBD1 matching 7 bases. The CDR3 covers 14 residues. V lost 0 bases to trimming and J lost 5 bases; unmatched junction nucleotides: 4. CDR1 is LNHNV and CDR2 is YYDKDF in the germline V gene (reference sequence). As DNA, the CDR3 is TGTGCCACCAGCAGAGAGAGGGGGCCCCACGAGCAGTACTTC. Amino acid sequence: CATSRERGPHEQYF. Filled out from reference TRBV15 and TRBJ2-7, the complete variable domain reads DAMVIQNPRYQVTQFGKPVTLSCSQTLNHNVMYWYQQKSSQAPKLLFHYYDKDFNNEADTPDNFQSRRPNTSFCFLDIRSPGLGDTAMYLCATSRERGPHEQYFGPGTRLTVT.

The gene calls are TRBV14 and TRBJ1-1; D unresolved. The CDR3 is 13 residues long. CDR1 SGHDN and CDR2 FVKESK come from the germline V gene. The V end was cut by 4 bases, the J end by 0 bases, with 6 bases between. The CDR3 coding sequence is TGTGCCAGCAGCCGAGGGTTGAACACTGAAGCTTTCTTT. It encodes CASSRGLNTEAFF. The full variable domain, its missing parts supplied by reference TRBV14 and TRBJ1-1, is EAGVTQFPSHSVIEKGQTVTLRCDPISGHDNLYWYRRVMGKEIKFLLHFVKESKQDESGMPNNRFLAERTGGTYSTLKVQPAELEDSGVYFCASSRGLNTEAFFGQGTRLTVV.

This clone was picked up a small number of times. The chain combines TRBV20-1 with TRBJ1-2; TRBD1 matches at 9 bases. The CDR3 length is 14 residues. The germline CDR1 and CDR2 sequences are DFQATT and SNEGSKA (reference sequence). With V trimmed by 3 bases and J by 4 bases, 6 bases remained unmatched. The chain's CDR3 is CSASRDRVLYGYTF. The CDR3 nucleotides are TGCAGTGCTAGTAGGGACAGGGTCCTCTATGGCTACACCTTC.